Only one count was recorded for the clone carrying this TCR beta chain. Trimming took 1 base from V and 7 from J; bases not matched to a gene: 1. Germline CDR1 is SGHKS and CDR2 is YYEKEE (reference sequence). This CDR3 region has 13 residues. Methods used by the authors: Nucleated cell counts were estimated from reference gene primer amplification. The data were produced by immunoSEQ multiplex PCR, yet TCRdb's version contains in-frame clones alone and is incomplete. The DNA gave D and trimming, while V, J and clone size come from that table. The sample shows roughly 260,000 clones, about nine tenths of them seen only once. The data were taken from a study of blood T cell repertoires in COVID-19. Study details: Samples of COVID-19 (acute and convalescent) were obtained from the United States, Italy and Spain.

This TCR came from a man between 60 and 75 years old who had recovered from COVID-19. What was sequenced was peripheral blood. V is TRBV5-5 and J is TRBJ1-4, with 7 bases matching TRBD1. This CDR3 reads CASSLTGAEKLFF. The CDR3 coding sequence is TGTGCCAGCAGCTTGACAGGGGCTGAAAAACTGTTTTTT.